This T cell receptor (beta chain) was recovered during a study of response to subunit inactivated influenza vaccine. Trimming cost V 5 bases and J 5 bases, with 13 bases left between them. Germline V gene sequence: CDR1 MDHEN, CDR2 SYDVKM. CDR3 length: 14 residues. TCRdb called the RT-PCR reads again in MiXCR, with one record for every CDR3 protein. The table records just under 250,000 distinct CDR3 sequences, 12% of them present only once. Study-wide points: Authors suggested few new T cells are recruited by each seasonal influenza vaccination.

A note on this clonotype: Antigen: not known.

The origin of this receptor is a man in his fifties or sixties who received an inactivated influenza vaccine. The chain couples TRBV28 to TRBJ2-1; either TRBD1 or TRBD2 may fit D (5 bases each). This specimen consisted of non-naive T cells sorted from PBMCs, obtained less than 15 days before vaccination. The DNA of the CDR3 is TGTGCCAGCAGTCCGGGACCAAACAACAATGAGCAGTTCTTC. Protein product: CASSPGPNNNEQFF.